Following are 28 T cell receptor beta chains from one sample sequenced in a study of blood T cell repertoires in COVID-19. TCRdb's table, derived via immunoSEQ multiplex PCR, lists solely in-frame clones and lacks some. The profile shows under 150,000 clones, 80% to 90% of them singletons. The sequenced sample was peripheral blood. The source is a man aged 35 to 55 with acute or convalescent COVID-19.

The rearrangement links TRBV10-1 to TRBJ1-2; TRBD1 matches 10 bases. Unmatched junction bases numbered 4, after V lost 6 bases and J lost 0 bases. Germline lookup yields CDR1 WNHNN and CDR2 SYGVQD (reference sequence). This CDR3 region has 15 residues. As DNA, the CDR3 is TGCGCCAGCAGGACCGGGACAGGGGCTAACTATGGCTACACCTTC. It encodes CASRTGTGANYGYTF.

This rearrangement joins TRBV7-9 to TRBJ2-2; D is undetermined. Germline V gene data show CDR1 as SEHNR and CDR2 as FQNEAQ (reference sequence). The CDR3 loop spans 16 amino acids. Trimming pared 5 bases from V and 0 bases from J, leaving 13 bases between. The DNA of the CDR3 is TGTGCCAGCAGCCGTGACACGGTGGCGAACACCGGGGAGCTGTTTTTT. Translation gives CASSRDTVANTGELFF.

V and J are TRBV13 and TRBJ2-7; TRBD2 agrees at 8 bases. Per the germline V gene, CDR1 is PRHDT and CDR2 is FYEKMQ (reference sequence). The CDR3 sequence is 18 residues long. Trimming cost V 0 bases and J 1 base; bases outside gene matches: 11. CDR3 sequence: CASSLGLIAGFGSYEQYF. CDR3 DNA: TGTGCCAGCAGCTTAGGCCTAATAGCGGGGTTTGGGTCCTACGAGCAGTACTTC.

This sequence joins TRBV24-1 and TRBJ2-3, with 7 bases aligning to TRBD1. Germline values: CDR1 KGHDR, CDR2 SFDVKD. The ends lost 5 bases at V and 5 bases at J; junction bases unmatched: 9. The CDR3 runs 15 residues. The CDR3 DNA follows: TGTGCCACCAGTGGTACAGGGGCTCGGGGAGATACGCAGTATTTT. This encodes CATSGTGARGDTQYF.

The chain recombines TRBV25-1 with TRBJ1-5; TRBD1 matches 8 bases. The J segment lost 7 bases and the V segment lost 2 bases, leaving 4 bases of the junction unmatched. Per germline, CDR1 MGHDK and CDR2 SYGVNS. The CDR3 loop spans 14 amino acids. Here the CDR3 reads CASSERQGRQPQHF. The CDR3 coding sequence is TGTGCCAGCAGTGAAAGACAGGGGCGGCAGCCCCAGCATTTT.

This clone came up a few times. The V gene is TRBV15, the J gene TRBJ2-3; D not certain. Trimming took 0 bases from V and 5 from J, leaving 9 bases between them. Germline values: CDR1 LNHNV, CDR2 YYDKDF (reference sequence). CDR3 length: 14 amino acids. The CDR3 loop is CATSRESIGDTQYF. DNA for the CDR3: TGTGCCACCAGCAGAGAATCGATCGGAGATACGCAGTATTTT.

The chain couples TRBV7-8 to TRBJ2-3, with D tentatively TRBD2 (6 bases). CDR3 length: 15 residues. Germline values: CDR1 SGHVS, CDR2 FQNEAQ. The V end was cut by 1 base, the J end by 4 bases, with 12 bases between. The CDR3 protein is CASSLGWRAADTQYF. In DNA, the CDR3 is TGTGCCAGCAGCTTAGGCTGGAGGGCGGCAGATACGCAGTATTTT.

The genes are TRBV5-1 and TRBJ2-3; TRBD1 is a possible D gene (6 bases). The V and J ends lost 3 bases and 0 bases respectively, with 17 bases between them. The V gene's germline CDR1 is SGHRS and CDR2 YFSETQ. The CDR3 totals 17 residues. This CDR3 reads CASSSDPDRLSTDTQYF. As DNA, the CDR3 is TGCGCCAGCAGCTCCGACCCTGACAGGCTAAGCACAGATACGCAGTATTTT. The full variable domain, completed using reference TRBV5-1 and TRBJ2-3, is KAGVTQTPRYLIKTRGQQVTLSCSPISGHRSVSWYQQTPGQGLQFLFEYFSETQRNKGNFPGRFSGRQFSNSRSEMNVSTLELGDSALYLCASSSDPDRLSTDTQYFGPGTRLTVL.

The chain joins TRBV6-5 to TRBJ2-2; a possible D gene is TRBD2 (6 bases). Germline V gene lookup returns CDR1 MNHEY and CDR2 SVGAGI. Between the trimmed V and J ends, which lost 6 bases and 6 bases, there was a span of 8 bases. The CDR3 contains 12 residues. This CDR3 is CASSWGAGELFF. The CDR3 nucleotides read TGTGCCAGCAGCTGGGGGGCCGGGGAGCTGTTTTTT.

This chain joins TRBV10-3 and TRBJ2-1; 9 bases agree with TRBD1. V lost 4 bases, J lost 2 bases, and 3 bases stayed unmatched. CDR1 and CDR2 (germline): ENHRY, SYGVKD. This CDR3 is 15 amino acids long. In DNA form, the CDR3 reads TGTGCCATCAGTGGGGGACAGGGTGCCTACAATGAGCAGTTCTTC. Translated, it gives CAISGGQGAYNEQFF.

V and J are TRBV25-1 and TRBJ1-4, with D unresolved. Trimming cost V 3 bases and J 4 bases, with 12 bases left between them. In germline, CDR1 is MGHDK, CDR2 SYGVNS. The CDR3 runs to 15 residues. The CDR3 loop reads CASSDAQTLNEKLFF. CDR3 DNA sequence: TGTGCCAGCAGTGACGCACAGACCCTTAATGAAAAACTGTTTTTT.

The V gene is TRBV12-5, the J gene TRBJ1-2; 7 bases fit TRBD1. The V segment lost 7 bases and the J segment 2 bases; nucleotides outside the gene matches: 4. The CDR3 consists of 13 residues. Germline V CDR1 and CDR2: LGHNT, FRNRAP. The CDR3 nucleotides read TGTGCTAGTGCCCCGACAGGGAACTATGGCTACACCTTC. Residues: CASAPTGNYGYTF.

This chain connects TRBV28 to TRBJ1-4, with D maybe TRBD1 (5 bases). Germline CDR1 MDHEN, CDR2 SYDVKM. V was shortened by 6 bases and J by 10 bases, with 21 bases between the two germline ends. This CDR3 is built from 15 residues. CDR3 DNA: TGTGCCAGCAGCTATCGGACACGCCAGGGAGGAAAACTGTTTTTT. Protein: CASSYRTRQGGKLFF.

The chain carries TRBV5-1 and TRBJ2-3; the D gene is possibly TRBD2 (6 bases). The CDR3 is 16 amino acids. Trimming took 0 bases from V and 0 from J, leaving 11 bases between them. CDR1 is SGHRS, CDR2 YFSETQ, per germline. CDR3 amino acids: CASSLGLGFSTDTQYF. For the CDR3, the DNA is TGCGCCAGCAGCTTGGGACTAGGGTTTAGCACAGATACGCAGTATTTT.

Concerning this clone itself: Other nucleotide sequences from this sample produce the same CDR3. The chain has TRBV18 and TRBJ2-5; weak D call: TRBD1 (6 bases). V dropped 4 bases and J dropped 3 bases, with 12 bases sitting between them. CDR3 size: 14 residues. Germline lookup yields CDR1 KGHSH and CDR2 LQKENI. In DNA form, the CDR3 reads TGTGCCAGCTCACAAGGGGCAGGGGAAGAGACCCAGTACTTC. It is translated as CASSQGAGEETQYF.

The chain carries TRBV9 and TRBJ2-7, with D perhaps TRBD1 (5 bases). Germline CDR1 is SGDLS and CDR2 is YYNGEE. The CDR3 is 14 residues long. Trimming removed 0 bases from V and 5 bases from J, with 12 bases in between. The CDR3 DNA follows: TGTGCCAGCAGCGTAGATGTCCAGGGCAACGAGCAGTACTTC. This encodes CASSVDVQGNEQYF.

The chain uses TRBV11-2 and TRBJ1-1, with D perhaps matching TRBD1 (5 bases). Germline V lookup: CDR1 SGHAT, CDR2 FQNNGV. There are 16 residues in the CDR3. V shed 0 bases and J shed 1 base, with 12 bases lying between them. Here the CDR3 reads CASSLEAGNWNTEAFF. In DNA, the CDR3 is TGTGCCAGCAGCTTAGAGGCAGGGAATTGGAACACTGAAGCTTTCTTT.

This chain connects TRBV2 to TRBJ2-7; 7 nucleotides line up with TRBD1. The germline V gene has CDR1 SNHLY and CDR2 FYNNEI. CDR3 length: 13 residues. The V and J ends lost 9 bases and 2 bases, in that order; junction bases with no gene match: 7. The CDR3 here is CASGAGGTYEQYF. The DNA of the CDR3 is TGTGCCAGTGGGGCAGGGGGAACCTACGAGCAGTACTTC.

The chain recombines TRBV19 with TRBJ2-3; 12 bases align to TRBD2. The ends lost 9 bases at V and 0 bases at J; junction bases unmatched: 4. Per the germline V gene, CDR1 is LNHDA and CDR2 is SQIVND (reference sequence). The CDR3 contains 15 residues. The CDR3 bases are TGTGCCAGCAGACTAGCGGGGGACAGCACAGATACGCAGTATTTT. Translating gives CASRLAGDSTDTQYF.

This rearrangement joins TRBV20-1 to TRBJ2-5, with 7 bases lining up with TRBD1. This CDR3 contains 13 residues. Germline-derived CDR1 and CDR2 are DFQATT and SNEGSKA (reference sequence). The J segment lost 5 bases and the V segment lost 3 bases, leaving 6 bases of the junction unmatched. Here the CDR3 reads CSASRQGVETQYF. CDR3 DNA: TGCAGTGCTAGTCGGCAGGGGGTGGAGACCCAGTACTTC.

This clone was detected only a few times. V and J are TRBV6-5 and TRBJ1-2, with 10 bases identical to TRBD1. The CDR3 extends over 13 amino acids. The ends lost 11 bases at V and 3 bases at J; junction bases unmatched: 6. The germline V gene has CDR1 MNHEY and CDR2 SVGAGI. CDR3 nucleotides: TGTGCCTGTCCCGGGACAGGGGACTATGGCTACACCTTC. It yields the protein CACPGTGDYGYTF.

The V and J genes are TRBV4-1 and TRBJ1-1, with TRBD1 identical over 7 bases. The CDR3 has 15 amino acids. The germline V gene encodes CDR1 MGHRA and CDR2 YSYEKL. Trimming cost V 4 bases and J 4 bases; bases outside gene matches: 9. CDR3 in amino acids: CASSLRGQSPTEAFF. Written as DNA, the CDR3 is TGCGCCAGCAGCCTAAGGGGACAGTCCCCCACTGAAGCTTTCTTT.

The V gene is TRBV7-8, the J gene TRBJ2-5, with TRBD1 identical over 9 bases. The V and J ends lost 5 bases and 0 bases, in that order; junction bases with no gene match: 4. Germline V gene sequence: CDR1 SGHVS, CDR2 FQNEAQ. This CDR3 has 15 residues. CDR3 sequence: CASSKDRGDQETQYF. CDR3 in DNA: TGTGCCAGCAGCAAAGACAGGGGGGACCAAGAGACCCAGTACTTC.

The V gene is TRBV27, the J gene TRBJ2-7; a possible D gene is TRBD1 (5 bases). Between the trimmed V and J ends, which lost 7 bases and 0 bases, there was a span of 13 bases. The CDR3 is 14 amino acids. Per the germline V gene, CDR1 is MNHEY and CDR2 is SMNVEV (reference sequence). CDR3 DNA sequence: TGTGCCAGCACGAAAAATGGGGCCTCCTACGAGCAGTACTTC. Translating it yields CASTKNGASYEQYF.

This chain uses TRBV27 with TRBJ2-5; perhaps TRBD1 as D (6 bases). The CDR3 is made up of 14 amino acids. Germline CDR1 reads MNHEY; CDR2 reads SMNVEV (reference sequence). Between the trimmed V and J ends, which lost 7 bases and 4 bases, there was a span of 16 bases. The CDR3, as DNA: TGTGCCAGCACCCCCAGGGGAATCCCAGAGACCCAGTACTTC. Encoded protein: CASTPRGIPETQYF.

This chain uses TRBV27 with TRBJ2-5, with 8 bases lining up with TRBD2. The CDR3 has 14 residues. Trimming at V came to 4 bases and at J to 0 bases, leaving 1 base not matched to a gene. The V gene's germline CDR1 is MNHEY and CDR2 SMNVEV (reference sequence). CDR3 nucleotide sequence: TGTGCCAGCAGTTCGCGGGGGGACCAAGAGACCCAGTACTTC. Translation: CASSSRGDQETQYF.

CDR3 loop: CASSLGGTREQFF. The CDR3 DNA sequence: TGCGCCAGCAGCCTAGGAGGCACTCGGGAGCAGTTCTTC. The chain carries TRBV5-1 and TRBJ2-1, with a possible D match to TRBD2 (5 bases). Trimming took off 4 bases at V and 10 bases at J, with 15 bases between the two ends. This CDR3 is 13 amino acids long. The germline V gene has CDR1 SGHRS and CDR2 YFSETQ.

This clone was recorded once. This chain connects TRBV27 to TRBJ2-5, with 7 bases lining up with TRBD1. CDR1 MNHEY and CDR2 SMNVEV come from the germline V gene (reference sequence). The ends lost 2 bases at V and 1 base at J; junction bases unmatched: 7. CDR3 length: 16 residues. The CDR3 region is CASSLTPGTAQETQYF. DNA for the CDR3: TGTGCCAGCAGTTTAACACCCGGGACAGCCCAAGAGACCCAGTACTTC.